This section outlines one T cell receptor (beta chain) sequence together with its context. Antigen: not known. Other DNA sequences in this sample translate to the same CDR3. Only in-frame clones appear in the TCRdb table, and some are missing; sequencing was by immunoSEQ multiplex PCR. This sample's table has more than 20,000 clones. This record belongs to a study of T cells in women clearing cervical HPV infection. Study summary: Cases' blood sampling followed lesion detection by median about 150 days (90 to 200).

General study findings and limits: Richness differences could reflect unmeasured T-cell content per sample.

The sequencing input was blood buffy coat. This TCR came from a woman between 18 and 70 years old with a cervical HPV16 infection that either progressed to CIN3+ or cleared (not recorded which).

The DNA read from the CDR3 is TGTGCCATCAGCGCGGGACAGCAGGGCACTGAA. This translates into CAISAGQQGTE. The whole CDR3 protein is CAISAGQQGTEAFF. This chain connects TRBV10-3 to TRBJ1-1, with 7 bases lining up with TRBD1. The CDR3 end falls 3 residues outside the read, so it is completed with the germline J gene. The CDR3 loop spans 14 amino acids. The V gene's germline CDR1 is ENHRY and CDR2 SYGVKD. The trim removed 6 bases at V and 4 bases at J, leaving 8 bases unmatched.